The T cell receptor (beta chain) described here comes from a study of blood T cell repertoires in COVID-19. The overall study: Some COVID-19 samples were acute and others convalescent; all came from the United States, Italy and Spain. PBMCs, B-cell-depleted T cells, or T cells provided the cDNA or gDNA that made up the material.

As processed by the authors: Reference gene primers were amplified, and this amplification served to estimate nucleated cell counts. Produced via immunoSEQ multiplex PCR; TCRdb's table is partial and in-frame only. Clone size and V and J calls were adopted from that table, with D and trimming inferred from the DNA. The data contain 150,000 to 200,000 clones, approximately 95% of them singletons. Per germline, CDR1 LNHNV and CDR2 YYDKDF (reference sequence). This CDR3 region has 13 residues. V shed 7 bases and J shed 2 bases, with 11 bases lying between them. This chain joins TRBV15 and TRBJ1-1, with D unclear. Sequencing was carried out using peripheral blood. The receptor was derived from a woman aged 60 to 75 with COVID-19, enrolled during active disease. CDR3: CATMRGGNTEAFF. CDR3 in DNA: TGTGCCACCATGAGAGGAGGAAACACTGAAGCTTTCTTT.